This passage covers 26 T cell receptor beta chains from one sample sequenced in a study of Ad26.COV2.S vaccination and SARS-CoV-2 variants. Indicated treatment: some 20 received Ad26.COV2.S at low or high dose, single or two shots; about 5 received placebo; per-sample allocation not given. Repertoires come from day 63 after the first vaccine or placebo injection. Sequencing used immunoSEQ multiplex PCR; TCRdb keeps in-frame clones, though not all of them. Of about 350,000 clones in the sample, roughly 85% were seen once. The source was peripheral blood, collected in a trial of Ad26.COV2.S vaccine versus placebo. All receptors derive from a person aged 18-65 years who received the Ad26.COV2.S COVID-19 vaccine or a placebo.

This clone has more than one count but fewer than ten. The chain recombines TRBV30 with TRBJ2-2; D ambiguous. V gave up 4 bases and J gave up 2 bases, with 8 bases separating them. This CDR3 contains 13 residues. Germline V gene data show CDR1 as GTSNPN and CDR2 as SVGIG (reference sequence). CDR3 DNA: TGTGCCTGGACCGAATCCAACACCGGGGAGCTGTTTTTT. Protein sequence: CAWTESNTGELFF.

Regarding this clone: A much larger clone differs from this one at a single base, so this may be a read error. For the CDR3, the DNA is TGTGCCAGCAGTCCGACAGGCTATGGCTACACCTTC. This gives the protein CASSPTGYGYTF. The rearrangement links TRBV6-5 to TRBJ1-2, with D possibly being TRBD1 (6 bases). The CDR3 totals 12 residues. Trimming shortened V by 5 bases and J by 4 bases, and 8 bases separated the two germline ends. Germline-derived CDR1 and CDR2 are MNHEY and SVGAGI.

The V call is TRBV3-1 (or the pseudogene TRBV3-2), the J call TRBJ1-6; 7 bases are a match to TRBD1. The CDR3 covers 16 residues. Germline CDR1 LGHDT, CDR2 YNNKEL (reference sequence). Trimming cost V 6 bases and J 10 bases; bases outside gene matches: 15. CDR3 in DNA: TGTGCCAGCAGTCGGGGTAACGACAGGGTAGGGTCACCCCTCCACTTT. Encoded protein: CASSRGNDRVGSPLHF.

The rearrangement uses TRBV20-1 and TRBJ2-1, with D tentatively TRBD2 (5 bases). CDR1 and CDR2 from the germline V gene are DFQATT and SNEGSKA (reference sequence). This CDR3 spans 10 amino acids. The V end lost 4 bases, the J end lost 14 bases, and 12 bases lay between the germline ends. The CDR3 loop reads CSAKDEGKFF. The CDR3 DNA is TGCAGTGCTAAGGACGAGGGCAAGTTCTTC.

The J gene is TRBJ1-1, the V gene TRBV7-9; 9 nucleotides agree with TRBD1. The CDR3 totals 14 residues. Germline lookup yields CDR1 SEHNR and CDR2 FQNEAQ (reference sequence). V lost 3 bases to trimming and J lost 4 bases; unmatched junction nucleotides: 3. DNA for the CDR3: TGTGCCAGCAGCTTGGGGACAGGGCTCACTGAAGCTTTCTTT. Amino acid sequence: CASSLGTGLTEAFF.

The V and J genes are TRBV19 and TRBJ2-1; D is possibly TRBD2 (6 bases). The CDR3 is made up of 16 amino acids. Germline V CDR1 and CDR2: LNHDA, SQIVND (reference sequence). The germline V and J ends were trimmed by 3 bases and 1 base, with 13 bases remaining between them. The CDR3 loop reads CASSIWGVGSYNEQFF. The CDR3 nucleotides read TGTGCCAGTAGTATTTGGGGGGTGGGGTCCTACAATGAGCAGTTCTTC.

The chain carries TRBV27 and TRBJ1-1, with 7 bases identical to TRBD1. J lost 4 bases, V lost 4 bases, and 6 bases had no gene match. From germline, CDR1 is MNHEY and CDR2 SMNVEV (reference sequence). The CDR3 spans 14 residues. CDR3 in DNA: TGTGCCAGCAGTTACAAGGGGGCGGGCACTGAAGCTTTCTTT. Its protein product is CASSYKGAGTEAFF.

This clone was detected only a few times. The V gene is TRBV6-5, the J gene TRBJ1-5; possible D gene TRBD1, 6 bases. The germline V gene has CDR1 MNHEY and CDR2 SVGAGI. This CDR3 has 14 residues. Trimming removed 6 bases from V and 0 bases from J, with 9 bases in between. CDR3 sequence reads: CASRQGYSNQPQHF. The CDR3 bases are TGTGCCAGCAGGCAGGGGTATAGCAATCAGCCCCAGCATTTT.

V gene TRBV15 combines with J gene TRBJ2-3; perhaps TRBD2 as D (6 bases). With 4 bases removed from V and 1 base from J, the gap between germline ends came to 15 bases. Germline V lookup: CDR1 LNHNV, CDR2 YYDKDF (reference sequence). This CDR3 comprises 16 residues. In DNA form, the CDR3 reads TGTGCCACCAGCATGCCCCTGGAGCGGGGCACAGATACGCAGTATTTT. This codes for CATSMPLERGTDTQYF.

V usage is TRBV6-5 and J usage is TRBJ2-4, with D uncertain. V lost 7 bases and J lost 2, with 15 bases in between. Germline lookup yields CDR1 MNHEY and CDR2 SVGAGI. CDR3 length: 15 residues. DNA for the CDR3: TGTGCCAGCAACGCAGGAAGGCAGCCCAAAAACATTCAGTACTTC. Its protein product is CASNAGRQPKNIQYF.

J is TRBJ2-5 and V is TRBV11-2; 7 nucleotides agree with TRBD1. This CDR3 contains 15 residues. The V segment lost 0 bases and the J segment 5 bases; nucleotides outside the gene matches: 6. Germline V CDR1 and CDR2: SGHAT, FQNNGV. The CDR3 loop reads CASSLDLGRGETQYF. In DNA, the CDR3 is TGTGCCAGCAGCTTAGATCTTGGCAGGGGGGAGACCCAGTACTTC.

This chain links TRBV10-3 with TRBJ2-3; D might be TRBD2 (6 bases). Between the trimmed V and J ends, which lost 11 bases and 4 bases, there was a span of 10 bases. Per the germline V gene, CDR1 is ENHRY and CDR2 is SYGVKD. The CDR3 length is 11 residues. The CDR3 loop is CAHGGSDTQYF. CDR3 in DNA: TGTGCCCACGGGGGATCAGATACGCAGTATTTT.

The gene calls are TRBV28 and TRBJ1-5; TRBD1 might be the D (6 bases). The CDR3 extends over 16 amino acids. Germline CDR1 is MDHEN and CDR2 is SYDVKM. V lost 2 bases and J 4 bases, leaving 15 bases between the germline ends. DNA of the CDR3: TGTGCCAGCAGTTTAGGTACCCCAGGGGCAAATCAGCCCCAGCATTTT. Protein sequence: CASSLGTPGANQPQHF.

The chain joins TRBV10-3 to TRBJ2-1, with TRBD2 matching 8 bases. The CDR3 is made up of 13 amino acids. V was pared by 7 bases and J by 5 bases, with 4 bases of the junction left unmatched. Per germline, CDR1 ENHRY and CDR2 SYGVKD. CDR3 coding DNA: TGTGCCATCAAGTCACTAGCGGACAATGAGCAGTTCTTC. Its protein product is CAIKSLADNEQFF.

This clone was picked up one time. The V call is TRBV3-1 (or the pseudogene TRBV3-2), the J call TRBJ2-5; the D gene is possibly TRBD2 (6 bases). This CDR3 spans 17 amino acids. Trimming shortened V by 3 bases and J by 1 base, and 18 bases separated the two germline ends. Per germline, CDR1 LGHDT and CDR2 YNNKEL (reference sequence). The CDR3 spells CASSHHGPQGGQETQYF. CDR3 coding DNA: TGTGCCAGCAGCCACCACGGGCCGCAGGGAGGCCAAGAGACCCAGTACTTC.

The chain combines TRBV5-4 with TRBJ1-2; TRBD1 matches at 8 bases. The CDR3 has 13 amino acids. The V gene end was trimmed by 4 bases and the J gene end by 7 bases; junction bases not matched to a gene: 6. Germline loops: CDR1 SGHNT, CDR2 YYREEE (reference sequence). CDR3 residues: CASSTGTGFGYTF. Written as DNA, the CDR3 is TGTGCCAGCAGCACCGGGACAGGTTTTGGCTACACCTTC.

As to this clone: The junction differs from germline at one of its ends, possibly a read error. The genes are TRBV27 and TRBJ2-3; D is tentatively TRBD1 or TRBD2 (6 bases each). Germline CDR1 reads MNHEY; CDR2 reads SMNVEV (reference sequence). The CDR3 runs to 17 residues. The CDR3 DNA is TGTGTCAGCAGTTTACCCGTAGGGGGTGGGGACTTCAATACGCAGTATTTT. Its protein product is CVSSLPVGGGDFNTQYF.

This chain joins TRBV29-1 and TRBJ1-3; D possibly corresponds to TRBD1 (5 bases). The germline gives CDR1 SQVTM, CDR2 ANQGSEA. The CDR3 contains 14 residues. V lost 5 bases, J lost 7 bases, and 18 bases lay in between. The CDR3, as DNA: TGCAGCGTTTGCGGACATGATGCCGAGAACACCATATATTTT. The encoded protein is CSVCGHDAENTIYF.

The V call is TRBV7-9, the J call TRBJ1-2, with D tentatively TRBD1 (6 bases). This CDR3 contains 14 residues. Germline-derived CDR1 and CDR2 are SEHNR and FQNEAQ (reference sequence). V dropped 1 base and J dropped 5 bases, with 11 bases sitting between them. CDR3 region: CASSLDPRGYGYTF. CDR3 nucleotides: TGTGCCAGCAGCTTAGACCCCAGGGGATATGGCTACACCTTC.

In DNA form, the CDR3 reads TGTGCCAGCTCACCACTAGCGGGAGAGGTCACCGGGGAGCTGTTTTTT. Translating gives CASSPLAGEVTGELFF. V gene TRBV18 combines with J gene TRBJ2-2; 9 nucleotides agree with TRBD2. V trimming: 1 base; J trimming: 4 bases; junction bases outside the gene matches: 4. There are 16 residues in the CDR3. Germline V lookup: CDR1 KGHSH, CDR2 LQKENI.

The chain uses TRBV18 and TRBJ2-3; TRBD2 aligns across 9 bases. Germline CDR1 reads KGHSH; CDR2 reads LQKENI. This CDR3 contains 17 residues. Unmatched junction bases numbered 9, after V lost 4 bases and J lost 1 base. DNA for the CDR3: TGTGCCAGCTCACGTACCGGGGCGGGAGGGCGCACAGATACGCAGTATTTT. Protein: CASSRTGAGGRTDTQYF.

This chain joins TRBV21-1 and TRBJ2-7; TRBD1, the table's D call, was not compared with the DNA. TRBV21-1 is a pseudogene locus. The CDR3 totals 15 residues. The CDR3: CASSNRDRGRYEQYF. In nucleotides, the CDR3 is TGTGCCAGCAGCAACCGGGACAGGGGGCGTTACGAGCAGTACTTC.

This chain uses TRBV5-5 with TRBJ2-7, with D perhaps matching TRBD1 (7 bases). With 4 bases removed from V and 3 bases from J, the gap between germline ends came to 17 bases. The CDR3 extends over 15 amino acids. The germline gives CDR1 SGHKS, CDR2 YYEKEE (reference sequence). The chain's CDR3 is CASSTEGQRFYEQYF. DNA of the CDR3: TGTGCCAGCAGCACGGAGGGACAGAGATTCTACGAGCAGTACTTC.

The rearrangement uses TRBV7-2 and TRBJ1-1, with D tentatively TRBD1 (5 bases). Trimming removed 6 bases from V and 6 bases from J, with 14 bases in between. Germline CDR1 and CDR2: SGHTA and FQGNSA. The length of the CDR3 is 13 residues. The CDR3 loop reads CASRNTGTPEAFF. In DNA, the CDR3 is TGTGCCAGCAGAAACACCGGGACTCCTGAAGCTTTCTTT.

This clone has ten or more counts. V and J are TRBV19 and TRBJ2-1, with 9 bases fitting TRBD2. This CDR3 is built from 15 residues. Germline V gene sequence: CDR1 LNHDA, CDR2 SQIVND (reference sequence). Germline trimming cut 4 bases from V and 3 bases from J; bases unmatched to any gene: 4. CDR3 amino acids: CASSRLAGIYNEQFF. Written as DNA, the CDR3 is TGTGCCAGTAGTAGGCTAGCGGGGATCTACAATGAGCAGTTCTTC.

The gene calls are TRBV3-1 (or the pseudogene TRBV3-2) and TRBJ1-1; 7 nucleotides agree with TRBD1. The CDR3 is 14 amino acids. Germline-derived CDR1 and CDR2 are LGHDT and YNNKEL (reference sequence). The V segment lost 3 bases and the J segment 1 base; nucleotides outside the gene matches: 2. CDR3 sequence reads: CASSHRQGNTEAFF. The CDR3 DNA sequence: TGTGCCAGCAGCCACCGACAGGGGAACACTGAAGCTTTCTTT.